Following are 26 T cell receptor beta chains from one sample sequenced in a study of T cell responses to AZD1222 COVID-19 vaccine. Generated by immunoSEQ multiplex PCR, the TCRdb table keeps only in-frame clones and is missing some. Of 95,000 to 150,000 clones listed, around 92% are singletons. Source: peripheral blood, taken on day 0 of AZD1222 vaccination. Every receptor here comes from an adult in good health.

The chain links TRBV3-1 (or the pseudogene TRBV3-2) to TRBJ1-1; a weak D match, TRBD1 (5 bases). V was trimmed by 0 bases and J by 6 bases, leaving 17 bases between them. The CDR3 has 16 amino acids. Germline V gene data show CDR1 as LGHDT and CDR2 as YNNKEL (reference sequence). CDR3 sequence (DNA): TGTGCCAGCAGCCAAGATGGGGTAGTTGGGGCAGCTGAAGCTTTCTTT. This codes for CASSQDGVVGAAEAFF.

The chain uses TRBV7-8 and TRBJ1-5, with D hard to call. The CDR3 spans 14 residues. Deletions cut 6 bases from V and 1 base from J, with 10 bases between. Per the germline V gene, CDR1 is SGHVS and CDR2 is FQNEAQ. The CDR3 is CASRLGGSNQPQHF. CDR3 sequence (DNA): TGTGCCAGCAGACTAGGAGGGAGCAATCAGCCCCAGCATTTT.

The V and J genes are TRBV2 and TRBJ2-7; tentatively, D is TRBD2 (5 bases). Germline values: CDR1 SNHLY, CDR2 FYNNEI. The CDR3 is 12 residues long. V gave up 4 bases and J gave up 1 base, with 5 bases separating them. This chain's CDR3 is CASSGTSYEQYF. The CDR3 bases are TGTGCCAGCAGTGGGACTTCCTACGAGCAGTACTTC. The full variable domain, in which reference TRBV2 and TRBJ2-7 provide the parts outside the CDR3, is EPEVTQTPSHQVTQMGQEVILRCVPISNHLYFYWYRQILGQKVEFLVSFYNNEISEKSEIFDDQFSVERPDGSNFTLKIRSTKLEDSAMYFCASSGTSYEQYFGPGTRLTVT.

The chain carries TRBV7-2 and TRBJ2-7; tentative D call: TRBD1 (6 bases). Trimming cost V 5 bases and J 5 bases, with 19 bases left between them. The CDR3 has 15 amino acids. Germline lookup yields CDR1 SGHTA and CDR2 FQGNSA. This CDR3 reads CASSRPPGVFHEQYF. For the CDR3, the DNA is TGTGCCAGCAGCCGTCCCCCAGGGGTATTCCACGAGCAGTACTTC.

The V call is TRBV27, the J call TRBJ2-7, with TRBD2 matching over 12 bases. This CDR3 spans 17 amino acids. V dropped 2 bases and J dropped 2; count of bases not matched to a gene: 7. The V gene's germline CDR1 is MNHEY and CDR2 SMNVEV (reference sequence). CDR3 residues: CASSLSWLAGGPYEQYF. DNA of the CDR3: TGTGCCAGCAGTTTAAGTTGGCTAGCGGGAGGGCCCTACGAGCAGTACTTC.

This chain uses TRBV9 with TRBJ1-5, with D hard to call. The V end lost 0 bases, the J end lost 0 bases, and 13 bases lay between the germline ends. Per the germline V gene, CDR1 is SGDLS and CDR2 is YYNGEE. The CDR3 covers 17 residues. In DNA form, the CDR3 reads TGTGCCAGCAGCGTAGGGGAAGGTCCATATAGCAATCAGCCCCAGCATTTT. It codes for CASSVGEGPYSNQPQHF. The whole variable domain, remainder taken from reference TRBV9 and TRBJ1-5, is DSGVTQTPKHLITATGQRVTLRCSPRSGDLSVYWYQQSLDQGLQFLIQYYNGEERAKGNILERFSAQQFPDLHSELNLSSLELGDSALYFCASSVGEGPYSNQPQHFGDGTRLSIL.

The chain joins TRBV30 to TRBJ1-1, with D uncertain. V lost 2 bases and J 8 bases, leaving 9 bases between the germline ends. The germline gives CDR1 GTSNPN, CDR2 SVGIG (reference sequence). The CDR3 sequence is 11 residues long. The CDR3 is CAWSYIREAFF. In nucleotides, the CDR3 is TGTGCCTGGAGTTACATCCGAGAAGCTTTCTTT.

The chain carries TRBV12-3 or TRBV12-4 and TRBJ1-1; D call uncertain. This CDR3 has 11 residues. V lost 6 bases and J 11 bases, leaving 13 bases between the germline ends. The CDR3 coding sequence is TGTGCCAGCAGCAGAAGGACGGGGGCTTTCTTT. Amino acids: CASSRRTGAFF.

The chain couples TRBV4-3 to TRBJ2-7; 9 nucleotides match TRBD2. This CDR3 is 15 amino acids long. J gave up 0 bases and V 0 bases, and 0 bases lay outside the gene matches. Germline assignment: CDR1 LGHNA and CDR2 YSLEER. The CDR3 reads CASSQETSGSYEQYF. CDR3 DNA sequence: TGCGCCAGCAGCCAAGAGACTAGCGGCTCCTACGAGCAGTACTTC.

To note about this clone: Other DNA sequences of this sample code for an identical CDR3. The chain employs TRBV5-1 and TRBJ2-7; 9 bases map to TRBD1. The CDR3 length is 13 residues. V lost 3 bases and J lost 3; bases outside the gene matches: 1. Germline V gene lookup returns CDR1 SGHRS and CDR2 YFSETQ. The CDR3, as DNA: TGCGCCAGCAGCTCGACAGGGGGCTACGAGCAGTACTTC. Translated, it gives CASSSTGGYEQYF.

The chain combines TRBV2 with TRBJ2-7; 7 nucleotides line up with TRBD1. Germline CDR1 is SNHLY and CDR2 is FYNNEI. V lost 5 bases to trimming and J lost 5 bases; unmatched junction nucleotides: 6. CDR3 length: 13 residues. The CDR3 sequence is CASSPDRDHEQYF. For the CDR3, the DNA is TGTGCCAGCAGTCCCGACAGGGACCACGAGCAGTACTTC.

The rearrangement joins TRBV5-1 to TRBJ1-6, with D possibly TRBD1 on 5 matching bases. Trimming shortened V by 5 bases and J by 8 bases, and 11 bases separated the two germline ends. The CDR3 is 13 residues long. In germline, CDR1 is SGHRS, CDR2 YFSETQ. CDR3 DNA: TGCGCCAGCAGGGCAGGGCCGTATTCACCCCTCCACTTT. Translating it yields CASRAGPYSPLHF.

V gene TRBV27 combines with J gene TRBJ1-2; D ambiguous. Germline V gene data show CDR1 as MNHEY and CDR2 as SMNVEV (reference sequence). The CDR3 covers 13 residues. V was shortened by 2 bases and J by 2 bases, with 6 bases between the two germline ends. CDR3 amino acids: CASSLLANYGYTF. CDR3 DNA sequence: TGTGCCAGCAGTTTACTGGCAAACTATGGCTACACCTTC.

The chain links TRBV6-1 to TRBJ1-2; the match to TRBD1 covers 11 bases. V shed 4 bases, J shed 5 bases, and the junction held 9 bases outside the gene matches. Germline lookup yields CDR1 MNHNS and CDR2 SASEGT. The CDR3 sequence is 16 residues long. The CDR3 sequence: CASSAGTGQGAYGYTF. CDR3 DNA sequence: TGTGCCAGCAGTGCGGGAACTGGACAGGGGGCTTATGGCTACACCTTC.

This clone was seen just once. The chain is built from TRBV7-9 and TRBJ1-2; D may be TRBD1 (6 bases). The CDR3 is 15 amino acids. The germline V gene has CDR1 SEHNR and CDR2 FQNEAQ (reference sequence). Trimming removed 5 bases at V and 3 bases at J, with 16 bases between. CDR3 loop: CASSPRTAPHYGYTF. The CDR3, as DNA: TGTGCCAGCAGCCCCAGGACAGCCCCTCACTATGGCTACACCTTC.

The genes are TRBV9 and TRBJ2-2, with TRBD1 matching over 9 bases. The CDR3 covers 17 residues. Looked up from germline, CDR1 is SGDLS and CDR2 is YYNGEE. V dropped 0 bases and J dropped 0; count of bases not matched to a gene: 3. This chain's CDR3 is CASSVADRGTNTGELFF. The CDR3 DNA reads TGTGCCAGCAGCGTAGCGGACAGGGGAACGAACACCGGGGAGCTGTTTTTT.

The gene calls are TRBV19 and TRBJ2-5, with no clear D. In germline, CDR1 is LNHDA, CDR2 SQIVND (reference sequence). The CDR3 consists of 14 residues. Trimming took off 5 bases at V and 5 bases at J, with 15 bases between the two ends. CDR3 in amino acids: CASSASRDGETQYF. CDR3 coding DNA: TGTGCCAGTAGTGCCAGTCGTGATGGGGAGACCCAGTACTTC.

The chain recombines TRBV10-2 with TRBJ2-1, with 11 positions matching TRBD2. V dropped 3 bases and J dropped 8; count of bases not matched to a gene: 12. CDR3 length: 17 residues. From germline, CDR1 is WSHSY and CDR2 SAAADI. CDR3 DNA sequence: TGCGCCAGCAGTGATTGGACTAGCGGGTGGGGCGGGGATGAGCAGTTCTTC. Protein sequence: CASSDWTSGWGGDEQFF.

The CDR3 loop reads CASSPARDTIYF. The CDR3 nucleotides read TGTGCCAGTAGTCCCGCGCGGGACACCATATATTTT. The chain carries TRBV19 and TRBJ1-3, with D uncertain. V lost 5 bases and J 8 bases, leaving 10 bases between the germline ends. The CDR3 contains 12 residues. Germline lookup yields CDR1 LNHDA and CDR2 SQIVND (reference sequence).

This CDR3 reads CASRTVFSSGNTIYF. The CDR3 bases are TGTGCCAGCCGTACAGTCTTTTCCTCTGGAAACACCATATATTTT. The J gene is TRBJ1-3, the V gene TRBV6-5; D call uncertain. The germline CDR1 and CDR2 sequences are MNHEY and SVGAGI. This CDR3 has 15 residues. Trimming removed 8 bases from V and 0 bases from J, with 14 bases in between.

The chain links TRBV27 to TRBJ2-3, with 14 nucleotides matching TRBD2. Germline loops: CDR1 MNHEY, CDR2 SMNVEV (reference sequence). Losses at the gene ends were 2 bases for V and 3 bases for J; bases not matched to a gene: 4. This CDR3 comprises 17 residues. CDR3 sequence reads: CASSLMGLAGATDTQYF. The CDR3 nucleotides read TGTGCCAGCAGTTTAATGGGACTAGCGGGAGCAACAGATACGCAGTATTTT.

The J gene is TRBJ1-4, the V gene TRBV28; maybe TRBD1 (6 bases). V lost 6 bases to trimming and J lost 7 bases, with 18 bases between them. CDR1 and CDR2 from the germline V gene are MDHEN and SYDVKM. The CDR3 sequence is 15 residues long. CDR3: CASSAGTYETEKLFF. The CDR3 region has the DNA TGTGCCAGCAGCGCCGGGACATACGAGACTGAAAAACTGTTTTTT.

This chain links TRBV18 with TRBJ2-3; D possibly corresponds to TRBD2 (6 bases). V lost 0 bases to trimming and J lost 1 base, with 8 bases between them. The germline V gene encodes CDR1 KGHSH and CDR2 LQKENI. CDR3 size: 15 residues. The CDR3 DNA is TGTGCCAGCTCACCACCGGGAGGCCGCACAGATACGCAGTATTTT. This gives the protein CASSPPGGRTDTQYF.

The chain recombines TRBV4-1 with TRBJ1-2; tentatively, D is TRBD1 (5 bases). CDR1 and CDR2 from the germline V gene are MGHRA and YSYEKL. V dropped 0 bases and J dropped 12 bases, with 8 bases sitting between them. This CDR3 has 11 residues. CDR3 DNA: TGCGCCAGCAGCCAAGACGGGGACGACACCTTC. It specifies CASSQDGDDTF.

V is TRBV15 and J is TRBJ2-1; 7 bases agree with TRBD1. Looked up from germline, CDR1 is LNHNV and CDR2 is YYDKDF (reference sequence). The CDR3 runs to 16 residues. V shed 0 bases and J 9 bases; nucleotides not matched to a gene: 11. CDR3: CATSRDLGQKAPEQFF. The CDR3 region has the DNA TGTGCCACCAGCAGAGATCTGGGACAGAAGGCACCTGAGCAGTTCTTC. The complete variable domain, with remaining parts taken from reference TRBV15 and TRBJ2-1, reads DAMVIQNPRYQVTQFGKPVTLSCSQTLNHNVMYWYQQKSSQAPKLLFHYYDKDFNNEADTPDNFQSRRPNTSFCFLDIRSPGLGDTAMYLCATSRDLGQKAPEQFFGPGTRLTVL.

The chain has TRBV7-7 and TRBJ1-3, with D unresolved. The V and J ends lost 1 base and 1 base respectively, with 5 bases between them. Germline V gene data show CDR1 as SSHAT and CDR2 as FNYEAQ (reference sequence). This CDR3 has 14 amino acids. This CDR3 is CASSLGPSGNTIYF. The DNA for the CDR3 is TGTGCCAGCAGCTTAGGGCCATCTGGAAACACCATATATTTT.